A selection of T cell receptor beta chains follows, all from one sample in a study of cytomegalovirus exposure and HLA in healthy donors. Sequencing was performed with immunoSEQ multiplex PCR; in TCRdb, only in-frame clones are kept and a portion is missing. The repertoire consists of 150,000 to 200,000 clones, with around 85% occurring once and the leading ten covering roughly 15%. Sample: PBMCs. The receptor set was obtained from a young man in good health and CMV-seropositive. Each CDR3 is given with its conserved first and last residue. Fields, in order: J gene, D gene, clone size, V gene, CDR3 protein, CDR3 DNA. The D gene is left open where the match is weak. Clone size appears in some rows only: once, few, many, or a class for an expanded clone.

TRBJ2-7 TRBD1 - TRBV6-5 CASSSHGTGKSYEQYF TGTGCCAGCAGTTCCCACGGGACAGGGAAATCCTACGAGCAGTACTTC
TRBJ2-1 - once TRBV7-9 CASRIRGNEQFF TGTGCCAGCAGGATCCGGGGCAATGAGCAGTTCTTC
TRBJ2-7 - - TRBV29-1 CSVAHGLGEGENSYEQYF TGCAGCGTTGCGCACGGGTTAGGGGAAGGGGAAAACTCCTACGAGCAGTACTTC
TRBJ2-7 - - TRBV6-4 CASSSLRGGEQYF TGTGCCAGCAGCAGCCTACGAGGAGGAGAGCAGTACTTC
TRBJ1-2 - - TRBV25-1 CASSGVGGPNYGYTF TGTGCCAGCAGTGGAGTCGGGGGACCAAACTATGGCTACACCTTC
TRBJ1-1 - - TRBV5-1 CASSLVPGGNTEAFF TGCGCCAGCAGCTTGGTGCCCGGGGGGAACACTGAAGCTTTCTTT
TRBJ2-2 TRBD2 - TRBV4-2 CASSQEGLAGVPGELFF TGTGCCAGCAGCCAAGAGGGATTAGCGGGAGTGCCCGGGGAGCTGTTTTTT
TRBJ1-1 - - TRBV27 CASTSGTKWAEAFF TGTGCCAGCACGTCCGGGACAAAATGGGCTGAAGCTTTCTTT
TRBJ1-2 - - TRBV9 CASSVDGGAGYGYTF TGTGCCAGCAGCGTAGATGGGGGCGCGGGCTATGGCTACACCTTC
TRBJ2-3 TRBD1 - TRBV7-7 CASSLGTGSTDTQYF TGTGCTAGCAGCTTGGGGACAGGGAGCACAGATACGCAGTATTTT
TRBJ2-7 - - TRBV10-2 CASSPREFNYEQYF TGCGCCAGCAGTCCTAGAGAGTTCAACTACGAGCAGTACTTC
TRBJ2-2 TRBD1 - TRBV5-6 CASRYDRGAGGELFF TGTGCCAGCAGGTACGACAGGGGCGCAGGCGGGGAGCTGTTTTTT
TRBJ1-3 - - TRBV12-5 CASGRQINTIYF TGTGCTAGTGGTCGTCAGATAAACACCATATATTTT
TRBJ2-1 TRBD1 many TRBV9 CASSPTGENTYNEQFF TGTGCCAGCAGTCCGACAGGGGAAAATACATACAATGAGCAGTTCTTC
TRBJ1-5 TRBD1 - TRBV2 CASTDRAGGNQPQHF TGTGCCAGCACAGACAGGGCGGGCGGCAATCAGCCCCAGCATTTT
TRBJ2-3 TRBD1 - TRBV18 CASSAGQGRGDTQYF TGTGCCAGCTCTGCGGGACAGGGAAGAGGAGATACGCAGTATTTT
TRBJ2-3 TRBD2 few TRBV19 CASSIAGGTDTQYF TGTGCCAGTAGTATTGCGGGGGGGACAGATACGCAGTATTTT
TRBJ2-2 TRBD1 few TRBV18 CASSPPGTVRGPGELFF TGTGCCAGCTCACCACCGGGGACAGTCCGTGGGCCCGGGGAGCTGTTTTTT
TRBJ2-7 - - TRBV5-6 CASSSDSQPSYEQYF TGTGCCAGCAGCTCGGACAGCCAGCCCTCCTACGAGCAGTACTTC
TRBJ1-4 - once TRBV6-1 CASSEVGSYGLNEKLFF TGTGCCAGCAGTGAAGTTGGCAGTTACGGACTAAATGAAAAACTGTTTTTT
TRBJ2-2 - once TRBV5-1 CASSFTRNTGELFF TGCGCCAGCAGCTTCACACGGAACACCGGGGAGCTGTTTTTT
TRBJ1-5 - few TRBV6-6 CASTTGGSNQPQHF TGTGCCAGCACCACGGGAGGTAGCAATCAGCCCCAGCATTTT
TRBJ2-5 - - TRBV18 CASSPPVVGGETQYF TGTGCCAGCTCACCGCCGGTGGTAGGGGGAGAGACCCAGTACTTC
TRBJ1-1 - - TRBV4-1 CASSQDPRNTEAFF TGCGCCAGCAGCCAAGATCCCCGGAACACTGAAGCTTTCTTT
TRBJ1-1 TRBD1 - TRBV28 CASTIPGGVANTEAFF TGTGCCAGCACCATCCCAGGGGGCGTTGCCAACACTGAAGCTTTCTTT
TRBJ1-3 TRBD1 - TRBV28 CASGPVGGGPDSGNTIYF TGTGCCAGTGGTCCTGTTGGAGGGGGCCCGGACTCTGGAAACACCATATATTTT
TRBJ2-7 TRBD2 - TRBV28 CASSPAGAYEQYF TGTGCCAGCAGTCCAGCGGGGGCCTACGAGCAGTACTTC
TRBJ1-4 TRBD1 - TRBV5-1 CASSEGARSEKLFF TGCGCCAGCAGCGAGGGGGCGCGGAGTGAAAAACTGTTTTTT
TRBJ2-5 TRBD2 - TRBV10-3 CAIKSGTSGLQETQYF TGTGCCATCAAAAGCGGCACTAGCGGCCTCCAAGAGACCCAGTACTTC
TRBJ1-5 TRBD1 - TRBV6-1 CASSEENRGIYSNQPQHF TGTGCCAGCAGTGAAGAGAACAGGGGGATTTATAGCAATCAGCCCCAGCATTTT
TRBJ2-3 - - TRBV10-3 CAISGTDTDTQYF TGTGCCATCAGTGGGACAGACACAGATACGCAGTATTTT
TRBJ1-4 - - TRBV5-1 CASSVRPTNEKLFF TGCGCCAGCAGCGTGCGCCCAACTAATGAAAAACTGTTTTTT
TRBJ2-1 TRBD2 once TRBV7-2 CASSPGLAVYNEQFF TGTGCCAGCAGCCCGGGACTAGCAGTCTACAATGAGCAGTTCTTC
TRBJ2-7 - - TRBV2 CASSEGFGYEQYF TGTGCCAGCAGTGAAGGTTTCGGTTACGAGCAGTACTTC
TRBJ2-1 TRBD2 - TRBV27 CASSLSPTSVNEQFF TGTGCCAGCAGTTTATCCCCGACTAGCGTCAATGAGCAGTTCTTC
TRBJ2-2 - - TRBV11-3 CASTLSVLNTGELFF TGTGCCAGCACCCTTAGTGTACTTAACACCGGGGAGCTGTTTTTT
TRBJ2-7 - few TRBV10-1 CASSLRLPYYEQYF TGCGCCAGCAGTTTGAGACTCCCTTACTACGAGCAGTACTTC
TRBJ2-2 TRBD1 - TRBV6-1 CASNQGETGELFF TGTGCCAGCAACCAGGGGGAAACCGGGGAGCTGTTTTTT
TRBJ2-1 TRBD2 - TRBV19 CASSIRGGRLINEQFF TGTGCCAGTAGTATTCGAGGCGGGAGGTTAATTAATGAGCAGTTCTTC
TRBJ1-2 TRBD1 - TRBV6-1 CASTDRGGYGYTF TGTGCCAGCACGGACAGGGGTGGATATGGCTACACCTTC
TRBJ2-1 TRBD2 - TRBV30 CAWSRGTSSYEQFF TGTGCCTGGAGTCGGGGGACTAGCAGCTATGAGCAGTTCTTC
TRBJ2-2 - once TRBV19 CASSVQGRSPPGELFF TGTGCCAGTAGTGTACAGGGCCGGAGCCCACCCGGGGAGCTGTTTTTT
TRBJ1-1 - - TRBV7-9 CASSLGGTGYEAFF TGTGCCAGCAGCTTAGGCGGGACGGGCTATGAAGCTTTCTTT
TRBJ2-7 - - TRBV27 CASSPNQRYEQYF TGTGCCAGCAGTCCCAATCAGCGCTACGAGCAGTACTTC